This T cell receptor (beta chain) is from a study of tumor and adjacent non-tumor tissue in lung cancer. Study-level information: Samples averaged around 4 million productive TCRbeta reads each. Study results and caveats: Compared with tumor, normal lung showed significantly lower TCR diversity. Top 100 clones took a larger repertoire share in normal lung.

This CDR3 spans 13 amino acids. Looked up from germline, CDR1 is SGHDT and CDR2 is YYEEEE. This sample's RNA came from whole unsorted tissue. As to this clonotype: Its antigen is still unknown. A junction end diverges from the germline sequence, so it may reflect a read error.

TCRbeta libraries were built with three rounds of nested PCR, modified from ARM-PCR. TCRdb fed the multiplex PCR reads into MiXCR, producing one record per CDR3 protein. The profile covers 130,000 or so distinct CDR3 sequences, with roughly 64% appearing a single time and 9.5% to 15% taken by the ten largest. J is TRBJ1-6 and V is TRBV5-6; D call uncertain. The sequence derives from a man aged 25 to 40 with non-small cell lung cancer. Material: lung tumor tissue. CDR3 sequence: CASNLSGNSPLHF. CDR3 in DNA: TGTGCCAGCAACTTGAGTGGTAATTCACCCCTCCACTTT.